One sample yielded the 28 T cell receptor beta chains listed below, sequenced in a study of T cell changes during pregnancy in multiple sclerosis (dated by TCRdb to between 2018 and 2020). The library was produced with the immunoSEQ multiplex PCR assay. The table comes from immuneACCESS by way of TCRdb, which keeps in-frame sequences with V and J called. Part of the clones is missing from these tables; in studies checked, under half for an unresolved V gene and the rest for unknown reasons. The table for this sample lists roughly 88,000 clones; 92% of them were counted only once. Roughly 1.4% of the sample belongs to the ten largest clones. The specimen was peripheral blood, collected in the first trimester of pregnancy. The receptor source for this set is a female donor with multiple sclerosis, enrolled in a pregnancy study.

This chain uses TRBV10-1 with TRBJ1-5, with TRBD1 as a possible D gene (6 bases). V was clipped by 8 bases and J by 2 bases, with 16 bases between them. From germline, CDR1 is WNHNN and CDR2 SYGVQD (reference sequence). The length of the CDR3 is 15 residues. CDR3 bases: TGCGCCAGCTCCGAAGGTTCAGGGGGCAATCAGCCCCAGCATTTT. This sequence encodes CASSEGSGGNQPQHF.

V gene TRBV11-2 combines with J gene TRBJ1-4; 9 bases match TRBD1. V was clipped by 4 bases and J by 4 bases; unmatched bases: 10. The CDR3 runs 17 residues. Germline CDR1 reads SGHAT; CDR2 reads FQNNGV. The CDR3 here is CASSSRTGEPDNEKLFF. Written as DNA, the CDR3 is TGTGCCAGCAGCTCCCGGACAGGGGAGCCTGATAATGAAAAACTGTTTTTT.

The CDR3 DNA reads TGCGCCAGCAGCCAAGTTCTGAGCAATGAGCAGTTCTTC. It encodes CASSQVLSNEQFF. The rearrangement uses TRBV4-1 and TRBJ2-1, with no clear D. Germline lookup yields CDR1 MGHRA and CDR2 YSYEKL. The CDR3 is 13 amino acids. Trimming pared 1 base from V and 6 bases from J, leaving 7 bases between.

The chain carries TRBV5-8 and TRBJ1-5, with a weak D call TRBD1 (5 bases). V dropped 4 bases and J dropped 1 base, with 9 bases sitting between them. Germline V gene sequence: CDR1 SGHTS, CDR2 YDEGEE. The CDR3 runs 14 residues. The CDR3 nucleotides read TGTGCCAGCAGCCTAGGGGTAAGCAATCAGCCCCAGCATTTT. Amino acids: CASSLGVSNQPQHF.

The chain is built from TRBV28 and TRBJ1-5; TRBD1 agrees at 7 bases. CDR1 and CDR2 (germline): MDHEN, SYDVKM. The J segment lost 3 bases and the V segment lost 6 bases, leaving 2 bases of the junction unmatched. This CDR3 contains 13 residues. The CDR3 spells CASRDRDNQPQHF. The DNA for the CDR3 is TGTGCCAGCAGAGACAGGGACAATCAGCCCCAGCATTTT.

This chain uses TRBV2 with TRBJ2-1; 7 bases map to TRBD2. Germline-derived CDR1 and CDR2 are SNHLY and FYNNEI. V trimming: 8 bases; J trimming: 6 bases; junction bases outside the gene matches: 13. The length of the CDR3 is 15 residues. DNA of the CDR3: TGTGCCAGCTTTGGTGGGCTAGCGGTCCTCAATGAGCAGTTCTTC. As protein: CASFGGLAVLNEQFF.

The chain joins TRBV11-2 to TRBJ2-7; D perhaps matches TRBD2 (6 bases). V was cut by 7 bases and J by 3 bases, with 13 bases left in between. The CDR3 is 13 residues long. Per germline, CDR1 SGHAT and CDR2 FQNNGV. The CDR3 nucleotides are TGTGCCAGCACTCTTGGGGGAGGCTACGAGCAGTACTTC. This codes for CASTLGGGYEQYF.

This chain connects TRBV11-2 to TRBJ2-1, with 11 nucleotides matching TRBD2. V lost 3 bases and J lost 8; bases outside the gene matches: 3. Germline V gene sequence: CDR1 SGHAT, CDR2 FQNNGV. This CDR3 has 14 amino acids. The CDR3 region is CASSFTSGSYEQFF. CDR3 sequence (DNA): TGTGCCAGCAGCTTTACTAGCGGGAGCTATGAGCAGTTCTTC. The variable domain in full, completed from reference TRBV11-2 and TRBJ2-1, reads EAGVAQSPRYKIIEKRQSVAFWCNPISGHATLYWYQQILGQGPKLLIQFQNNGVVDDSQLPKDRFSAERLKGVDSTLKIQPAKLEDSAVYLCASSFTSGSYEQFFGPGTRLTVL.

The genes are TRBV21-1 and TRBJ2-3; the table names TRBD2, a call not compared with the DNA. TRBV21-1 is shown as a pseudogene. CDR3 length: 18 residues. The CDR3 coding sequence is TGTGCCAGCAGCAAAGTCGTTGCGGGAGGGTATAGCACAGATACGCAGTATTTT. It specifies CASSKVVAGGYSTDTQYF.

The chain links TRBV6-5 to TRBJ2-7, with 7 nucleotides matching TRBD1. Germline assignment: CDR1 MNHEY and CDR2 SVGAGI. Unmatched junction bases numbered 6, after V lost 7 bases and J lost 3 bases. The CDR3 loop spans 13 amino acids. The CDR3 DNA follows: TGTGCCAGCACAACAGGGGCGGGCTACGAGCAGTACTTC. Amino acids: CASTTGAGYEQYF.

DNA for the CDR3: TGTGCCATCAGCAGACAGGGGCTGGGGCAGTACTTC. Its protein product is CAISRQGLGQYF. This sequence joins TRBV10-3 and TRBJ2-7; 8 bases are a match to TRBD1. The CDR3 extends over 12 amino acids. J was trimmed by 9 bases and V by 6 bases; bases with no gene match: 7. Germline values: CDR1 ENHRY, CDR2 SYGVKD.

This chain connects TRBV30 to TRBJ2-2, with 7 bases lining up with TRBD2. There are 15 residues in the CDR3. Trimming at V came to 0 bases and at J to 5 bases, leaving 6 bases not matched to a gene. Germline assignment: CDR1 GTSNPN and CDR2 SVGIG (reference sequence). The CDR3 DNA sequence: TGTGCCTGGAGTGTACAGCTAGCGGCTACCGGGGAGCTGTTTTTT. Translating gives CAWSVQLAATGELFF.

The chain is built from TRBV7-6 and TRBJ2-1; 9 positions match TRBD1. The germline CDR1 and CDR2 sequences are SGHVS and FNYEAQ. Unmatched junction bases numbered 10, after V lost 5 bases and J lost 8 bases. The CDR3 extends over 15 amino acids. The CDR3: CASSPGQGRGDEQFF. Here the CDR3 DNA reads TGTGCCAGCAGCCCCGGACAGGGGCGTGGTGATGAGCAGTTCTTC.

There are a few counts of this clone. The CDR3: CASSLRSGGNTEAFF. In DNA, the CDR3 is TGCGCCAGCAGCTTGCGGTCAGGGGGGAACACTGAAGCTTTCTTT. The chain links TRBV5-1 to TRBJ1-1; 7 bases are shared with TRBD1. The CDR3 is 15 amino acids. Trimming took 1 base from V and 1 from J; bases not matched to a gene: 4. The germline gives CDR1 SGHRS, CDR2 YFSETQ.

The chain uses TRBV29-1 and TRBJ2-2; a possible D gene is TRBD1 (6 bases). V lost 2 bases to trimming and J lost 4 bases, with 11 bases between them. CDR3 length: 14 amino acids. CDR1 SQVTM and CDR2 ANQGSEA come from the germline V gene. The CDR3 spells CSVETGLGTGELFF. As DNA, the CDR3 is TGCAGCGTTGAAACAGGGTTGGGCACCGGGGAGCTGTTTTTT.

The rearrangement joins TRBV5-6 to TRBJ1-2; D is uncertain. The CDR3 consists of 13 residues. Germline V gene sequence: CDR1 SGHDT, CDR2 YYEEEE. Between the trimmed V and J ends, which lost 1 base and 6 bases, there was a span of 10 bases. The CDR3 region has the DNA TGTGCCAGCAGCTTGCGTGTTCGGGATGGCTACACCTTC. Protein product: CASSLRVRDGYTF.

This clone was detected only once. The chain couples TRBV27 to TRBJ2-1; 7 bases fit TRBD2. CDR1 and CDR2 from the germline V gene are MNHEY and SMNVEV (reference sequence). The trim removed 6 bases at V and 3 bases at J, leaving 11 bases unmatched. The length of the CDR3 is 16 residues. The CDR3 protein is CASRVGAASGYNEQFF. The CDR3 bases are TGTGCCAGCAGGGTAGGGGCAGCTAGCGGCTACAATGAGCAGTTCTTC.

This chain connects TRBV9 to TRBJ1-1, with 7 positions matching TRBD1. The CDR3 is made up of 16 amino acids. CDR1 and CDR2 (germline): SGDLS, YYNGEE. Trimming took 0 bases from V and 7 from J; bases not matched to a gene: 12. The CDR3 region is CASSVGPTGLQNEAFF. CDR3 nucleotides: TGTGCCAGCAGCGTAGGTCCGACAGGGTTACAGAATGAAGCTTTCTTT.

The CDR3 loop is CATSGGQGAPNQPQHF. The CDR3 coding sequence is TGTGCCACTTCGGGAGGACAGGGGGCTCCAAATCAGCCCCAGCATTTT. The rearrangement uses TRBV7-2 and TRBJ1-5; 11 bases align to TRBD1. Germline CDR1 is SGHTA and CDR2 is FQGNSA. Trimming at V came to 10 bases and at J to 4 bases, leaving 12 bases not matched to a gene. CDR3 size: 16 residues.

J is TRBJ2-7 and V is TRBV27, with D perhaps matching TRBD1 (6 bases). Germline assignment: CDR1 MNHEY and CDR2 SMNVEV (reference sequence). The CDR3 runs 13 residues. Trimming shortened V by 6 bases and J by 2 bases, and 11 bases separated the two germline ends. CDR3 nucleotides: TGTGCCAGCAGGGAGACAGGCGCCTACGAGCAGTACTTC. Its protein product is CASRETGAYEQYF.

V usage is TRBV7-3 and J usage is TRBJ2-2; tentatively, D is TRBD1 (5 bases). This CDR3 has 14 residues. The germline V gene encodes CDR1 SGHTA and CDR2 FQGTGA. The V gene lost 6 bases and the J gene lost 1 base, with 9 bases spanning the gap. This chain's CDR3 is CASRPQGNTGELFF. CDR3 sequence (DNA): TGTGCCAGCAGGCCTCAGGGGAACACCGGGGAGCTGTTTTTT.

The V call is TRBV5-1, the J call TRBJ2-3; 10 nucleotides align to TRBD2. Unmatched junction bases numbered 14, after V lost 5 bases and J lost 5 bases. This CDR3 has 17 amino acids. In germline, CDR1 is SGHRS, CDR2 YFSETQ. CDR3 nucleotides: TGCGCCAGCAGAGGTGGGAGCGGGAGGGCCCGAGTAGATACGCAGTATTTT. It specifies CASRGGSGRARVDTQYF.

CDR3 residues: CASRSTGWDNVLTF. The DNA of the CDR3 is TGTGCCAGCAGATCGACAGGGTGGGACAACGTCCTGACTTTC. The rearrangement links TRBV7-2 to TRBJ2-6, with 7 bases that match TRBD1. V was clipped by 6 bases and J by 9 bases; unmatched bases: 8. From germline, CDR1 is SGHTA and CDR2 FQGNSA. The CDR3 runs to 14 residues.

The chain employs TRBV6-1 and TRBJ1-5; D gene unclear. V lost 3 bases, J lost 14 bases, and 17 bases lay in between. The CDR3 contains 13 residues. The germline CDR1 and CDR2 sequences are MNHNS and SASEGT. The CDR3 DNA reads TGTGCCAGCAGTGATGATACGGAGACTGAGGAGCATTTT. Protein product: CASSDDTETEEHF.

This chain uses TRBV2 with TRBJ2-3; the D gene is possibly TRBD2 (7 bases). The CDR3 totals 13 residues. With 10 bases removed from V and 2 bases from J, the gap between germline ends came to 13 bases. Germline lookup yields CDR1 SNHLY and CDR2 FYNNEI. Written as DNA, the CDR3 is TGTGCCAAGGGGGAGGGAGCCACAGATACGCAGTATTTT. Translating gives CAKGEGATDTQYF. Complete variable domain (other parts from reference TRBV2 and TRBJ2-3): EPEVTQTPSHQVTQMGQEVILRCVPISNHLYFYWYRQILGQKVEFLVSFYNNEISEKSEIFDDQFSVERPDGSNFTLKIRSTKLEDSAMYFCAKGEGATDTQYFGPGTRLTVL.

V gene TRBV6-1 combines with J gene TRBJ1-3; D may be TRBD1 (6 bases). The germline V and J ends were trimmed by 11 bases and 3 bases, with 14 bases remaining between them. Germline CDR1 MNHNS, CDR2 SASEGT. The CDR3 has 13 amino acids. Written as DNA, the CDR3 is TGTGCCGTTGGGGGCTCACATGGAAACACCATATATTTT. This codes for CAVGGSHGNTIYF.

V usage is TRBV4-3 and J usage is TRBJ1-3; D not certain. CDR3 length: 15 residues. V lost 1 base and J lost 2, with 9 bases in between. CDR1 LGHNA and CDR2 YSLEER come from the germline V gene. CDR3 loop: CASSQVEGAGNTIYF. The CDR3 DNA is TGCGCCAGCAGCCAAGTCGAGGGAGCTGGAAACACCATATATTTT.

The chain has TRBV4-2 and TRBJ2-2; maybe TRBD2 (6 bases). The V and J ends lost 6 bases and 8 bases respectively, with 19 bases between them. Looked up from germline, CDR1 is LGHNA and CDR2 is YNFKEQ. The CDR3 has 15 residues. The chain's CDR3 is CASSSGTVLPGELFF. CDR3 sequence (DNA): TGTGCCAGCAGTTCCGGGACTGTCCTCCCGGGGGAGCTGTTTTTT.